This T cell receptor beta chain was recovered during a study of T cell changes during pregnancy in multiple sclerosis. Germline V gives CDR1 MNHEY, CDR2 SVGAGI. The CDR3 length is 15 residues. V shed 0 bases and J 6 bases; nucleotides not matched to a gene: 7. Profiled with immunoSEQ multiplex PCR; TCRdb holds only in-frame clones, not every one. Among around 130,000 clones, approximately 93% were seen once, and the ten largest hold 6.2%. This clone has just one count. This specimen was peripheral blood, taken before pregnancy. J is TRBJ2-5 and V is TRBV6-5, with 7 positions matching TRBD2. The receptor comes from a female donor with multiple sclerosis, enrolled in a pregnancy study. In nucleotides, the CDR3 is TGTGCCAGCAGTTACTCGGTAGCGGGTGGGAAGACCCAGTACTTC. This codes for CASSYSVAGGKTQYF.